This TCR beta chain was identified during a study of blood T cell repertoires in COVID-19. Study context: Acute and convalescent COVID-19 samples came from the United States, Italy and Spain. The cDNA or gDNA used as material had been derived from T cells, B-cell-depleted T cells, or PBMCs.

The CDR3 is made up of 14 amino acids. CDR1 MNHEY and CDR2 SVGEGT come from the germline V gene. Trimming stripped 0 bases from V and 10 bases from J, with 10 bases between. Those enrolled, adults aged about 18 to 95 years, came from about two dozen US areas. Per the study methods: Nucleated cell counts were estimated from reference gene primer amplification. TCRdb's copy holds only in-frame clones and misses some; the assay was immunoSEQ multiplex PCR. The V and J calls and clone size were taken over from that table, and D and trimming were inferred from the DNA. The sample carries about 200,000 clones, 89% recorded once.

The receptor was isolated from a woman younger than 45 with acute COVID-19. The sample consisted of PBMCs or T cells enriched from blood (not recorded which). J is TRBJ1-6 and V is TRBV6-2 or TRBV6-3, with unresolved D. CDR3 nucleotide sequence: TGTGCCAGCAGTTACTCAGGGAGAAAGTCACCCCTCCACTTT. Protein sequence: CASSYSGRKSPLHF.